The 21 T cell receptor beta chains below all came from one sample that was sequenced in a study of T cell responses to AZD1222 COVID-19 vaccine. Produced via immunoSEQ multiplex PCR; TCRdb's table is partial and in-frame only. The data contain 100,000 to 150,000 clones, 91% of them seen just once; the ten biggest clones take up under 2%. The sequences come from peripheral blood, collected 28 days after the second AZD1222 dose. Receptors originate from an adult who received the AZD1222 COVID-19 vaccine.

V is TRBV5-8 and J is TRBJ2-3, with unresolved D. V shed 0 bases and J shed 7 bases, with 9 bases lying between them. The CDR3 runs 13 residues. Germline loops: CDR1 SGHTS, CDR2 YDEGEE. This CDR3 reads CASSLVVGHTQYF. DNA of the CDR3: TGTGCCAGCAGCTTGGTCGTCGGGCATACGCAGTATTTT.

This chain uses TRBV2 with TRBJ2-7, with 8 positions matching TRBD2. The germline gives CDR1 SNHLY, CDR2 FYNNEI. The V and J ends lost 4 bases and 6 bases, in that order; junction bases with no gene match: 8. The CDR3 is 14 amino acids. The CDR3, as DNA: TGTGCCAGCAGTGGAGTGGCGGGAGGTCCCGAGCAGTACGTC. Translation: CASSGVAGGPEQYV.

The CDR3 nucleotides read TGTGCCAGCACGCCTCTTACAGGGAACACCGGGGAGCTGTTTTTT. It codes for CASTPLTGNTGELFF. The rearrangement links TRBV2 to TRBJ2-2; a possible D gene is TRBD1 (5 bases). This CDR3 region has 15 residues. With 7 bases removed from V and 1 base from J, the gap between germline ends came to 13 bases. The germline CDR1 and CDR2 sequences are SNHLY and FYNNEI.

The chain joins TRBV2 to TRBJ1-3; D not certain. Germline V CDR1 and CDR2: SNHLY, FYNNEI. Trimming removed 2 bases at V and 0 bases at J, with 5 bases between. This CDR3 has 14 residues. The CDR3 here is CASSETFSGNTIYF. For the CDR3, the DNA is TGTGCCAGCAGTGAAACCTTCTCTGGAAACACCATATATTTT.

The chain couples TRBV7-9 to TRBJ1-1, with a possible D match to TRBD1 (5 bases). This CDR3 has 12 amino acids. Germline values: CDR1 SEHNR, CDR2 FQNEAQ (reference sequence). V lost 4 bases and J lost 11, with 14 bases in between. This CDR3 is CASSWDGRGAFF. The CDR3 nucleotides read TGTGCCAGCAGCTGGGACGGCAGAGGGGCTTTCTTT. The full variable domain, with the rest looked up from reference TRBV7-9 and TRBJ1-1, is DTGVSQNPRHKITKRGQNVTFRCDPISEHNRLYWYRQTLGQGPEFLTYFQNEAQLEKSRLLSDRFSAERPKGSFSTLEIQRTEQGDSAMYLCASSWDGRGAFFGQGTRLTVV.

The rearrangement joins TRBV5-4 to TRBJ2-1; D remains unclear. The CDR3 runs 13 residues. The germline CDR1 and CDR2 sequences are SGHNT and YYREEE (reference sequence). V was cut by 2 bases and J by 6 bases, with 9 bases left in between. The DNA for the CDR3 is TGTGCCAGCAGCTTCAAACACGGCAATGAGCAGTTCTTC. Amino acids: CASSFKHGNEQFF.

The V call is TRBV7-9, the J call TRBJ2-1; the D is unclear. The V gene's germline CDR1 is SEHNR and CDR2 FQNEAQ (reference sequence). The CDR3 totals 11 residues. V was clipped by 5 bases and J by 5 bases, with 4 bases between them. The CDR3 DNA is TGTGCCAGCAGCCCTCACAATGAGCAGTTCTTC. It encodes CASSPHNEQFF.

The rearrangement links TRBV5-6 to TRBJ2-5; D is perhaps TRBD2 (5 bases). V was trimmed by 2 bases and J by 4 bases, leaving 12 bases between them. CDR3 length equals 14 residues. Per germline, CDR1 SGHDT and CDR2 YYEEEE. CDR3 in amino acids: CASSLMRAGETQYF. Here the CDR3 DNA reads TGTGCCAGCAGCTTAATGCGGGCTGGAGAGACCCAGTACTTC.

J is TRBJ1-3 and V is TRBV10-3, with D uncertain. This CDR3 comprises 15 residues. Germline-derived CDR1 and CDR2 are ENHRY and SYGVKD. V was trimmed by 3 bases and J by 0 bases, leaving 9 bases between them. The chain's CDR3 is CAISDERLSGNTIYF. In DNA, the CDR3 is TGTGCCATCAGTGACGAGAGGCTCTCTGGAAACACCATATATTTT.

V is TRBV27 and J is TRBJ2-1, with D possibly called TRBD1 or TRBD2 (5 bases each). The CDR3 consists of 16 residues. With 0 bases removed from V and 9 bases from J, the gap between germline ends came to 18 bases. Per germline, CDR1 MNHEY and CDR2 SMNVEV (reference sequence). CDR3 coding DNA: TGTGCCAGCAGTTTATCGGGGACGAGAATTCTAGGTGAGCAGTTCTTC. This gives the protein CASSLSGTRILGEQFF.

This clone appeared once. This chain joins TRBV20-1 and TRBJ2-3; TRBD2 matches at 11 bases. CDR1 and CDR2 (germline): DFQATT, SNEGSKA (reference sequence). The V gene end was trimmed by 3 bases and the J gene end by 6 bases; junction bases not matched to a gene: 8. The CDR3 extends over 15 amino acids. The CDR3 DNA follows: TGCAGTGCTAGTCTTAGCGGGGGGGCCGAGGATACGCAGTATTTT. This gives the protein CSASLSGGAEDTQYF.

This clone was counted a few times. The V call is TRBV11-2, the J call TRBJ2-7, with 9 bases identical to TRBD1. The CDR3 loop spans 14 amino acids. Trimming at V came to 5 bases and at J to 3 bases, leaving 5 bases not matched to a gene. CDR1 is SGHAT, CDR2 FQNNGV, per germline. CDR3 protein: CASSPSTGGYEQYF. The CDR3 DNA reads TGTGCCAGCAGCCCGTCGACAGGGGGCTACGAGCAGTACTTC.

This chain connects TRBV27 to TRBJ1-1; D is ambiguous. The germline CDR1 and CDR2 sequences are MNHEY and SMNVEV (reference sequence). The length of the CDR3 is 13 residues. Trimming removed 6 bases from V and 6 bases from J, with 14 bases in between. The CDR3 DNA reads as TGTGCCAGCAGACCCGGGGTGACCCCTGAAGCTTTCTTT. As protein: CASRPGVTPEAFF.

This chain joins TRBV5-4 and TRBJ1-2, with D tentatively TRBD1 (5 bases). The germline V and J ends were trimmed by 2 bases and 4 bases, with 15 bases remaining between them. CDR1 is SGHNT and CDR2 is YYREEE in the germline V gene (reference sequence). This CDR3 region has 15 residues. This CDR3 is CASSFGTQEGYGYTF. The CDR3 coding sequence is TGTGCCAGCAGCTTCGGGACTCAAGAGGGCTATGGCTACACCTTC. Using reference TRBV5-4 and TRBJ1-2 for the parts outside the CDR3, the full variable domain is ETGVTQSPTHLIKTRGQQVTLRCSSQSGHNTVSWYQQALGQGPQFIFQYYREEENGRGNFPPRFSGLQFPNYSSELNVNALELDDSALYLCASSFGTQEGYGYTFGSGTRLTVV.

The CDR3, as DNA: TGCGCCGTCCGGAAGACAGGCTCTGGAAACACCATATATTTT. Protein: CAVRKTGSGNTIYF. V gene TRBV10-1 combines with J gene TRBJ1-3; tentatively, D is TRBD1 (6 bases). Germline-derived CDR1 and CDR2 are WNHNN and SYGVQD (reference sequence). Between the trimmed V and J ends, which lost 11 bases and 0 bases, there was a span of 14 bases. The CDR3 covers 14 residues.

V usage is TRBV19 and J usage is TRBJ1-6, with D possibly TRBD1 on 6 matching bases. This CDR3 comprises 15 residues. Trimming removed 7 bases at V and 4 bases at J, with 14 bases between. Germline-derived CDR1 and CDR2 are LNHDA and SQIVND (reference sequence). This CDR3 is CASTPGGQYNSPLHF. DNA for the CDR3: TGTGCCAGTACCCCTGGGGGGCAGTATAATTCACCCCTCCACTTT.

For the CDR3, the DNA is TGTGCCATCAGTGGCAGACAGGGGGACAATTCACCCCTCCACTTT. Its protein is CAISGRQGDNSPLHF. The chain uses TRBV10-3 and TRBJ1-6; 9 nucleotides agree with TRBD1. Germline lookup yields CDR1 ENHRY and CDR2 SYGVKD. The CDR3 is 15 amino acids. V was pared by 4 bases and J by 7 bases, with 5 bases of the junction left unmatched.

In regard to this clone: Other DNA sequences in the same sample also yield this CDR3. The chain links TRBV5-4 to TRBJ1-3, with D uncertain. The V end lost 0 bases, the J end lost 0 bases, and 7 bases lay between the germline ends. The V gene's germline CDR1 is SGHNT and CDR2 YYREEE (reference sequence). The CDR3 runs 15 residues. The DNA of the CDR3 is TGTGCCAGCAGCTTGGGTGGAGACTCTGGAAACACCATATATTTT. It yields the protein CASSLGGDSGNTIYF.

The chain has TRBV7-3 and TRBJ1-1; a weak D match, TRBD1 (5 bases). V lost 6 bases, J lost 5 bases, and 13 bases lay in between. CDR3 length: 13 residues. CDR1 and CDR2 (germline): SGHTA, FQGTGA. CDR3 residues: CASSQTGGTEAFF. CDR3 DNA: TGTGCCAGCAGTCAAACTGGGGGAACTGAAGCTTTCTTT. Combining the CDR3 with reference TRBV7-3 and TRBJ1-1 gives the whole variable domain GAGVSQTPSNKVTEKGKYVELRCDPISGHTALYWYRQSLGQGPEFLIYFQGTGAADDSGLPNDRFFAVRPEGSVSTLKIQRTERGDSAVYLCASSQTGGTEAFFGQGTRLTVV.

This chain joins TRBV10-3 and TRBJ2-3, with 8 bases lining up with TRBD1. J lost 0 bases, V lost 8 bases, and 10 bases had no gene match. The CDR3 is 16 residues long. Germline values: CDR1 ENHRY, CDR2 SYGVKD. This CDR3 reads CAIGAGGSLSTDTQYF. The DNA of the CDR3 is TGTGCCATCGGTGCAGGGGGCTCCTTAAGCACAGATACGCAGTATTTT.

The chain combines TRBV7-8 with TRBJ2-3; D ambiguous. Germline V gene sequence: CDR1 SGHVS, CDR2 FQNEAQ. Trimming left V 5 bases short and J 6 bases short, with 9 bases between. The CDR3 contains 12 residues. The CDR3 loop reads CASSPFQDTQYF. The CDR3 bases are TGTGCCAGCAGCCCCTTCCAGGATACGCAGTATTTT.